The 24 T cell receptor beta chains presented below share a single source sample, sequenced in a study of glioma-infiltrating T cells after dendritic cell vaccination. Profiled with immunoSEQ multiplex PCR; TCRdb holds only in-frame clones, not every one. Seen here are 55,000 to 70,000 clones, 82% observed once, and the top ten hold over 9%. The sample here was blood, taken before dendritic cell vaccination. The receptors shown here come from a human donor with glioblastoma.

CDR3 bases: TGTGCCAGCAGATTTCAGAACGCGAACACCGGGGAGCTGTTTTTT. It codes for CASRFQNANTGELFF. V and J are TRBV6-5 and TRBJ2-2, with no clear D. The CDR3 extends over 15 amino acids. Trimming left V 6 bases short and J 0 bases short, with 11 bases between. Germline lookup yields CDR1 MNHEY and CDR2 SVGAGI.

This clone was detected only once. This chain uses TRBV11-2 with TRBJ1-2; D is perhaps TRBD1 (6 bases). V was cut by 3 bases and J by 6 bases, with 17 bases left in between. The germline V gene encodes CDR1 SGHAT and CDR2 FQNNGV. This CDR3 is 15 amino acids long. DNA of the CDR3: TGTGCCAGCAGCTTGGGAGGGGGGGCAGAAGATGGCTACACCTTC. It specifies CASSLGGGAEDGYTF. The full variable domain, rest sourced from reference TRBV11-2 and TRBJ1-2, is EAGVAQSPRYKIIEKRQSVAFWCNPISGHATLYWYQQILGQGPKLLIQFQNNGVVDDSQLPKDRFSAERLKGVDSTLKIQPAKLEDSAVYLCASSLGGGAEDGYTFGSGTRLTVV.

The chain couples TRBV28 to TRBJ2-3; 7 bases fit TRBD2. This CDR3 has 16 residues. The germline CDR1 and CDR2 sequences are MDHEN and SYDVKM. V lost 5 bases and J lost 0; bases outside the gene matches: 8. The CDR3 nucleotides read TGTGCCAGCAGTAACCGACTAGCCCGGAGCACAGATACGCAGTATTTT. It yields the protein CASSNRLARSTDTQYF.

The J gene is TRBJ2-2, the V gene TRBV6-6; 7 bases align to TRBD1. Unmatched junction bases numbered 2, after V lost 10 bases and J lost 6 bases. Germline V gene lookup returns CDR1 MNHNY and CDR2 SVGAGI (reference sequence). The CDR3 runs 11 residues. The CDR3 nucleotides are TGTGCCACCCAGGGGGCCGGGGAGCTGTTTTTT. Encoded protein: CATQGAGELFF.

DNA of the CDR3: TGTGCCAGCAGATGGGGGGACAACACCGGGGAGCTGTTTTTT. Translated: CASRWGDNTGELFF. The gene calls are TRBV2 and TRBJ2-2, with TRBD2 as a possible D gene (6 bases). In germline, CDR1 is SNHLY, CDR2 FYNNEI. The CDR3 covers 14 residues. Deletions cut 6 bases from V and 2 bases from J, with 10 bases between.

The rearrangement joins TRBV19 to TRBJ1-2; weak D call: TRBD1 (6 bases). CDR1 LNHDA and CDR2 SQIVND come from the germline V gene (reference sequence). Trimming took 1 base from V and 2 from J, leaving 11 bases between them. The CDR3 is 15 residues long. The CDR3 reads CASSIVAQGNYGYTF. CDR3 nucleotides: TGTGCCAGTAGTATAGTGGCACAGGGAAACTATGGCTACACCTTC. Variable domain in full (rest from reference TRBV19 and TRBJ1-2): DGGITQSPKYLFRKEGQNVTLSCEQNLNHDAMYWYRQDPGQGLRLIYYSQIVNDFQKGDIAEGYSVSREKKESFPLTVTSAQKNPTAFYLCASSIVAQGNYGYTFGSGTRLTVV.

The rearrangement uses TRBV20-1 and TRBJ2-5; D possibly corresponds to TRBD2 (6 bases). Between the trimmed V and J ends, which lost 2 bases and 5 bases, there was a span of 6 bases. The CDR3 consists of 11 residues. Germline V gives CDR1 DFQATT, CDR2 SNEGSKA (reference sequence). The CDR3: CSARSGETQYF. The CDR3 DNA reads as TGCAGTGCTAGAAGCGGGGAGACCCAGTACTTC.

The chain is built from TRBV19 and TRBJ2-1; D may be TRBD1 (6 bases). Germline CDR1 LNHDA, CDR2 SQIVND (reference sequence). Trimming cost V 3 bases and J 8 bases, with 17 bases left between them. The length of the CDR3 is 15 residues. CDR3 sequence (DNA): TGTGCCAGTAGTATGGAGCAGAGGGGACACGATGAGCAGTTCTTC. It codes for CASSMEQRGHDEQFF. The full variable domain, rest sourced from reference TRBV19 and TRBJ2-1, is DGGITQSPKYLFRKEGQNVTLSCEQNLNHDAMYWYRQDPGQGLRLIYYSQIVNDFQKGDIAEGYSVSREKKESFPLTVTSAQKNPTAFYLCASSMEQRGHDEQFFGPGTRLTVL.

The chain carries TRBV30 and TRBJ2-5; 11 nucleotides match TRBD2. CDR1 and CDR2 (germline): GTSNPN, SVGIG (reference sequence). J gave up 1 base and V 2 bases, and 3 bases lay outside the gene matches. The CDR3 covers 15 residues. The CDR3 DNA reads TGTGCCTGGAGTTTTACTAGCGGGAGCCAAGAGACCCAGTACTTC. Its protein is CAWSFTSGSQETQYF.

The CDR3 loop is CASSLGPGLAGWYQETQYF. The CDR3 nucleotides are TGTGCCAGCAGCTTAGGGCCGGGACTAGCGGGGTGGTACCAAGAGACCCAGTACTTC. The chain is built from TRBV7-9 and TRBJ2-5; 13 positions agree with TRBD2. Germline V lookup: CDR1 SEHNR, CDR2 FQNEAQ (reference sequence). V lost 1 base to trimming and J lost 0 bases; unmatched junction nucleotides: 8. CDR3 length: 19 residues.

This chain joins TRBV5-1 and TRBJ2-2, with D possibly matching TRBD1 (5 bases). Germline assignment: CDR1 SGHRS and CDR2 YFSETQ. CDR3 length: 15 amino acids. The ends were cut back, 1 base at V and 3 bases at J, with 10 bases in the middle. As DNA, the CDR3 is TGCGCCAGCAGCTTGACCCAGACAGACACCGGGGAGCTGTTTTTT. Amino acids: CASSLTQTDTGELFF.

This sequence joins TRBV10-1 and TRBJ1-1; no definite D call. Between the trimmed V and J ends, which lost 0 bases and 4 bases, there was a span of 12 bases. The CDR3 length is 15 residues. CDR1 is WNHNN and CDR2 is SYGVQD in the germline V gene (reference sequence). CDR3 residues: CASSESKGASTEAFF. In DNA form, the CDR3 reads TGCGCCAGCAGTGAGTCGAAGGGAGCAAGCACTGAAGCTTTCTTT.

This chain connects TRBV5-1 to TRBJ2-7; 7 bases fit TRBD1. Looked up from germline, CDR1 is SGHRS and CDR2 is YFSETQ. V shed 3 bases, J shed 2 bases, and the junction held 5 bases outside the gene matches. This CDR3 region has 14 residues. CDR3 sequence reads: CASSSGGHPYEQYF. The CDR3 DNA is TGCGCCAGCAGCTCAGGGGGACACCCCTACGAGCAGTACTTC.

The table lists this clone with a few counts. The chain carries TRBV27 and TRBJ1-2; no clear D gene. V lost 2 bases and J lost 4, with 14 bases in between. The CDR3 runs 15 residues. CDR1 and CDR2 (germline): MNHEY, SMNVEV (reference sequence). CDR3 sequence (DNA): TGTGCCAGCAGTTTAAGGGCCCTGGGGAGCTATGGCTACACCTTC. It translates to CASSLRALGSYGYTF.

The chain is built from TRBV19 and TRBJ2-6; D may be TRBD1 (5 bases). The CDR3 has 15 residues. Trimming took off 3 bases at V and 2 bases at J, with 8 bases between the two ends. The V gene's germline CDR1 is LNHDA and CDR2 SQIVND (reference sequence). The CDR3 DNA reads as TGTGCCAGTAGTATCCAGGGAACTGGGGCCAACGTCCTGACTTTC. As protein: CASSIQGTGANVLTF.

The chain links TRBV27 to TRBJ2-3, with a tentative D call TRBD1 (5 bases). Trimming pared 3 bases from V and 0 bases from J, leaving 22 bases between. Germline CDR1 is MNHEY and CDR2 is SMNVEV (reference sequence). The CDR3 extends over 19 amino acids. Here the CDR3 reads CASSFKGPPLILSTDTQYF. The CDR3 nucleotides are TGTGCCAGCAGTTTTAAGGGGCCACCCCTTATACTTAGCACAGATACGCAGTATTTT.

V gene TRBV18 combines with J gene TRBJ1-6; D may be TRBD1 (5 bases). Per germline, CDR1 KGHSH and CDR2 LQKENI. The length of the CDR3 is 15 residues. V lost 4 bases to trimming and J lost 8 bases, with 15 bases between them. The CDR3 nucleotides are TGTGCCAGCTCACTCGGGGGAGCCCGGGATTCACCCCTCCACTTT. It codes for CASSLGGARDSPLHF.

This chain links TRBV5-1 with TRBJ1-1; the match to TRBD1 covers 9 bases. The CDR3 is made up of 16 amino acids. Germline V gives CDR1 SGHRS, CDR2 YFSETQ. V trimming: 3 bases; J trimming: 5 bases; junction bases outside the gene matches: 11. For the CDR3, the DNA is TGCGCCAGCAGCTCGACTGGGACAGGGAGTAGGACTGAAGCTTTCTTT. Residues: CASSSTGTGSRTEAFF.

The J gene is TRBJ2-5, the V gene TRBV7-2; 11 positions agree with TRBD1. The DNA end is more similar to TRBJ2-7, so the J call may be wrong. Germline V lookup: CDR1 SGHTA, CDR2 FQGNSA. This CDR3 has 16 amino acids. The CDR3 reads CASSWQGDRGTYEQYF. CDR3 DNA: TGTGCCAGCAGTTGGCAGGGGGACAGGGGGACCTACGAGCAGTACTTC.

The chain is built from TRBV5-6 and TRBJ2-5; TRBD2 matches at 8 bases. The CDR3 loop spans 16 amino acids. The trim removed 0 bases at V and 0 bases at J, leaving 4 bases unmatched. Germline V gene data show CDR1 as SGHDT and CDR2 as YYEEEE. Here the CDR3 reads CASSLDRAGDQETQYF. CDR3 DNA sequence: TGTGCCAGCAGCTTGGATCGAGCGGGGGACCAAGAGACCCAGTACTTC.

The J gene is TRBJ2-3, the V gene TRBV6-1, with 13 bases that match TRBD2. Germline V gene lookup returns CDR1 MNHNS and CDR2 SASEGT. This CDR3 is 15 amino acids long. V was clipped by 6 bases and J by 6 bases; unmatched bases: 6. CDR3 sequence reads: CASRPGLAGTDTQYF. In DNA form, the CDR3 reads TGTGCCAGCAGGCCGGGACTAGCGGGGACTGATACGCAGTATTTT.

This chain joins TRBV7-2 and TRBJ2-1; 10 bases map to TRBD2. CDR1 and CDR2 from the germline V gene are SGHTA and FQGNSA. CDR3 length: 15 residues. V lost 4 bases, J lost 7 bases, and 7 bases stayed unmatched. The CDR3 DNA reads as TGTGCCAGCAGCTATAGCGGGGGGACTTTGAATGAGCAGTTCTTC. Amino acid sequence: CASSYSGGTLNEQFF.

The chain couples TRBV14 to TRBJ2-3; perhaps TRBD1 as D (6 bases). The germline gives CDR1 SGHDN, CDR2 FVKESK. Deletions cut 1 base from V and 4 bases from J, with 9 bases between. The CDR3 length is 14 residues. In nucleotides, the CDR3 is TGTGCCAGCAGCCAAGTCAGGGGACCAGATACGCAGTATTTT. It yields the protein CASSQVRGPDTQYF.

The chain couples TRBV2 to TRBJ1-2; TRBD1 matches 7 bases. V trimming: 8 bases; J trimming: 5 bases; junction bases outside the gene matches: 5. This CDR3 region has 12 residues. The V gene's germline CDR1 is SNHLY and CDR2 FYNNEI. DNA of the CDR3: TGTGCCAGCTCCGGGACAGCATATGGCTACACCTTC. Protein product: CASSGTAYGYTF.